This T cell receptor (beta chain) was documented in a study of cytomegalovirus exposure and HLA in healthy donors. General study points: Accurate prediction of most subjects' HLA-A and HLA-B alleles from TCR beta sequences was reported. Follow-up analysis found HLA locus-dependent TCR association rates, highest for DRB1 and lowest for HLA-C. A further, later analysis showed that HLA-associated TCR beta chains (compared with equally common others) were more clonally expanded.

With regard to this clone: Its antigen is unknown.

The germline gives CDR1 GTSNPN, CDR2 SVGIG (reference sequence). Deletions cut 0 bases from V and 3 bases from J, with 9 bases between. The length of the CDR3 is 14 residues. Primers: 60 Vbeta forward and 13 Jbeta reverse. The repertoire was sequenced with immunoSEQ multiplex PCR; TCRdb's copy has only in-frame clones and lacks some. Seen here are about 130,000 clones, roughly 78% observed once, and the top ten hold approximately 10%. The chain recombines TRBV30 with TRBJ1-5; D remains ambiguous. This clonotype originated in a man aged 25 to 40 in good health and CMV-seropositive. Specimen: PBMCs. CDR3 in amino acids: CAWSVKRDNQPQHF. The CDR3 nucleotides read TGTGCCTGGAGTGTTAAGAGAGACAATCAGCCCCAGCATTTT.